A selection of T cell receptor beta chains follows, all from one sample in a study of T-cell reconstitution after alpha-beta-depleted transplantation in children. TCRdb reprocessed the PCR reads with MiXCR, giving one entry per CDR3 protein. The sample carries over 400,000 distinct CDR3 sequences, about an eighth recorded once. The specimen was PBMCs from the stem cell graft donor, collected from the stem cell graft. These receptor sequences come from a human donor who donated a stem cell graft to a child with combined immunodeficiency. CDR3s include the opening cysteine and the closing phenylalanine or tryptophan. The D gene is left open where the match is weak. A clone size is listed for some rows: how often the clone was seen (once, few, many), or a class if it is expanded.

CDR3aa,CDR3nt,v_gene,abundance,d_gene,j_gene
CASSSTGDSSYEQYF,TGTGCCAGCAGTTCAACCGGGGACAGCTCCTACGAGCAGTACTTC,TRBV27,few,TRBD1,TRBJ2-7
CASSYTGAGGQYF,TGTGCCAGCAGTTACACGGGGGCCGGTGGGCAGTACTTC,TRBV6-5,few,NA,TRBJ2-7
CASSKGTSGTNTGELFF,TGTGCCAGCAGCAAGGGGACTAGCGGAACGAACACCGGGGAGCTGTTTTTT,TRBV21-1,many,NA,TRBJ2-2
CASSLGRLASGEQFF,TGTGCCAGCAGCTTAGGGAGACTAGCCTCCGGTGAGCAGTTCTTC,TRBV7-6,NA,TRBD2,TRBJ2-1
CASSLVGQLDEQFF,TGTGCCAGCAGCTTAGTAGGGCAATTAGATGAGCAGTTCTTC,TRBV11-3,NA,NA,TRBJ2-1
CASSLGFEYGELFF,TGTGCCAGCAGCTTAGGGTTCGAGTACGGGGAGCTGTTTTTT,TRBV11-2,NA,NA,TRBJ2-2
CASSQEWTGRNSPLHF,TGCGCCAGCAGCCAAGAATGGACAGGGAGGAATTCACCCCTCCACTTT,TRBV4-1,NA,TRBD1,TRBJ1-6
CSATGQGRQPQHF,TGCAGTGCTACGGGACAGGGTCGACAGCCCCAGCATTTT,TRBV20-1,few,TRBD1,TRBJ1-5
CASALHFYGYTF,TGTGCCAGCGCCCTACACTTCTATGGCTACACCTTC,TRBV12-3/TRBV12-4,few,NA,TRBJ1-2
CASSTKKLADRGNEQYF,TGTGCCAGCAGTACCAAGAAATTAGCGGACAGGGGCAACGAGCAGTACTTC,TRBV12-3/TRBV12-4,many,TRBD1,TRBJ2-7
CASSLALQLTQETQYF,TGTGCCAGCAGCTTAGCCCTCCAATTGACTCAAGAGACCCAGTACTTC,TRBV7-9,few,NA,TRBJ2-5
CASSYGPPQPQHF,TGTGCCAGCAGCTACGGACCCCCACAGCCCCAGCATTTT,TRBV7-2,NA,NA,TRBJ1-5
CASSLAPNSGGNYGYTF,TGCGCCAGCAGCTTGGCCCCGAATTCCGGGGGGAACTATGGCTACACCTTC,TRBV5-1,few,NA,TRBJ1-2
CSVVVASGSDIQYF,TGCAGCGTTGTGGTTGCTAGCGGGAGTGACATTCAGTACTTC,TRBV29-1,many,TRBD2,TRBJ2-4
CASSLDHGEQETQYF,TGTGCCAGCAGCTTAGATCATGGCGAACAAGAGACCCAGTACTTC,TRBV11-2,NA,NA,TRBJ2-5
CASSSGTGDEQYF,TGTGCCAGCAGCTCCGGGACAGGGGACGAGCAGTACTTC,TRBV7-9,few,TRBD1,TRBJ2-7
CAISNRDSSYEQYF,TGTGCCATCAGTAACCGGGACAGCTCCTACGAGCAGTACTTC,TRBV10-3,few,TRBD1,TRBJ2-7
CSVRTSGRGEQFF,TGCAGCGTCAGGACTAGCGGTAGGGGTGAGCAGTTCTTC,TRBV29-1,NA,TRBD2,TRBJ2-1
CSVPDRISYNEQFF,TGCAGCGTTCCCGATCGGATATCCTACAATGAGCAGTTCTTC,TRBV29-1,many,NA,TRBJ2-1
CASSQLTSGAYEQYF,TGTGCCAGCAGCCAGCTTACTAGCGGGGCCTACGAGCAGTACTTC,TRBV7-2,NA,TRBD2,TRBJ2-7
CASSEALVASGSRNEQFF,TGTGCCAGCAGTGAAGCGCTCGTGGCTAGCGGGAGCCGCAATGAGCAGTTCTTC,TRBV2,NA,TRBD2,TRBJ2-1
CASSPENQETQYF,TGTGCCAGCTCACCGGAAAACCAAGAGACCCAGTACTTC,TRBV18,few,NA,TRBJ2-5
CASRPTGNHQPQHF,TGTGCCAGCAGGCCGACAGGGAATCATCAGCCCCAGCATTTT,TRBV12-3/TRBV12-4,many,TRBD1,TRBJ1-5
CASSSGRVVSEQFF,TGTGCCAGTAGTAGCGGGAGGGTTGTTAGTGAGCAGTTCTTC,TRBV19,NA,TRBD2,TRBJ2-1
CASSPGGGLSTEAFF,TGTGCCAGCAGCCCAGGCGGGGGGTTATCGACTGAAGCTTTCTTT,TRBV7-9,few,NA,TRBJ1-1
CASSLSSPAAYNSPLHF,TGTGCCAGCAGCTTATCGTCTCCGGCAGCTTATAATTCACCCCTCCACTTT,TRBV7-2,NA,NA,TRBJ1-6
CASSDRGPNQPQHF,TGTGCCAGCAGTGACAGGGGGCCCAATCAGCCCCAGCATTTT,TRBV12-3/TRBV12-4,NA,TRBD1,TRBJ1-5
CASSVRGQGNSPLHF,TGTGCCAGCAGCGTCAGGGGACAGGGAAATTCACCCCTCCACTTT,TRBV9,NA,TRBD1,TRBJ1-6
CSASSGQGAFHF,TGCAGTGCCTCCAGCGGACAGGGGGCGTTCCACTTC,TRBV20-1,few,TRBD1,TRBJ2-7
CASSFSQGSTYEQYF,TGCGCCAGCAGCTTTTCACAGGGGAGTACCTACGAGCAGTACTTC,TRBV5-1,many,TRBD1,TRBJ2-7
CASGSTKAGDTDTQYF,TGCGCCAGCGGGTCTACAAAAGCAGGGGACACAGATACGCAGTATTTT,TRBV5-1,many,NA,TRBJ2-3
CASSTWDREDEQYF,TGTGCCAGCAGTACCTGGGACAGGGAGGACGAGCAGTACTTC,TRBV12-3/TRBV12-4,many,TRBD1,TRBJ2-7